The 17 T cell receptor beta chains in this list originate from one sample, sequenced in a study of T cells in Graves' hyperthyroidism and ophthalmopathy. Authors of the study amplified TCR beta CDR3 regions from RNA transcripts. TCR CDR3 underwent first-round RT-PCR with the HTBI primer set. Using its own MiXCR run on the multiplex PCR reads, TCRdb lists one record per CDR3 protein. The data contain about 350,000 distinct CDR3 sequences, about 18% of them singletons. Input material: blood. Receptor source: a woman younger than 35 with Graves' hyperthyroidism.

The gene calls are TRBV12-3 or TRBV12-4 and TRBJ1-2; 9 positions agree with TRBD1. This CDR3 region has 15 residues. The junction had 9 bases not matched to a gene; V was cut back by 6 bases and J by 4 bases. The CDR3 reads CASRFSGQGVYGYTF. The CDR3 DNA reads as TGTGCCAGCAGGTTTTCGGGACAGGGTGTCTATGGCTACACCTTC.

This clonotype was detected ten times or more. The genes are TRBV28 and TRBJ1-1; possibly TRBD1 for D (6 bases). V gave up 2 bases and J gave up 1 base, with 11 bases separating them. The CDR3 totals 15 residues. Looked up from germline, CDR1 is MDHEN and CDR2 is SYDVKM. The CDR3 spells CASSLRQGWNTEAFF. In DNA form, the CDR3 reads TGTGCCAGCAGTTTAAGGCAGGGGTGGAACACTGAAGCTTTCTTT.

This clonotype was detected ten times or more. The chain recombines TRBV7-6 with TRBJ2-7, with a tentative D call TRBD1 (5 bases). The V gene lost 1 base and the J gene lost 6 bases, with 10 bases spanning the gap. The length of the CDR3 is 13 residues. Germline assignment: CDR1 SGHVS and CDR2 FNYEAQ. The CDR3 loop is CASSLGQPSEQYF. The CDR3 DNA follows: TGTGCCAGCAGCTTAGGACAGCCCTCCGAGCAGTACTTC. The full variable domain, rest sourced from reference TRBV7-6 and TRBJ2-7, is GAGVSQSPRYKVTKRGQDVALRCDPISGHVSLYWYRQALGQGPEFLTYFNYEAQQDKSGLPNDRFSAERPEGSISTLTIQRTEQRDSAMYRCASSLGQPSEQYFGPGTRLTVT.

This sequence joins TRBV3-1 and TRBJ2-5; a weak D match, TRBD2 (7 bases). The V gene lost 2 bases and the J gene lost 5 bases, with 15 bases spanning the gap. The germline V gene has CDR1 LGHDT and CDR2 YNNKEL (reference sequence). This CDR3 is 15 amino acids long. The CDR3: CASSQRGAFMETQYF. CDR3 in DNA: TGTGCCAGCAGCCAACGGGGGGCTTTTATGGAGACCCAGTACTTC.

This clonotype has at least ten counts. The chain couples TRBV28 to TRBJ2-3; 7 bases line up with TRBD2. CDR3 length: 14 amino acids. Per the germline V gene, CDR1 is MDHEN and CDR2 is SYDVKM. V trimming: 4 bases; J trimming: 5 bases; junction bases outside the gene matches: 6. This CDR3 reads CASSSTGEGDTQYF. The CDR3, as DNA: TGTGCCAGCAGTTCGACTGGGGAGGGAGATACGCAGTATTTT.

V and J are TRBV4-1 and TRBJ2-7; 9 bases fit TRBD2. Germline V gene lookup returns CDR1 MGHRA and CDR2 YSYEKL. Trimming cost V 0 bases and J 1 base; bases outside gene matches: 7. The CDR3 consists of 17 residues. The CDR3 DNA follows: TGCGCCAGCAGCCAAGAGGTCCAGCGGGGGGCGTCCTACGAGCAGTACTTC. Its translation: CASSQEVQRGASYEQYF.

This clonotype was observed many times. This sequence joins TRBV28 and TRBJ2-5, with TRBD2 identical over 7 bases. From germline, CDR1 is MDHEN and CDR2 SYDVKM. The CDR3 is made up of 16 amino acids. With V trimmed by 4 bases and J by 2 bases, 10 bases remained unmatched. The CDR3: CASSSLASGGQETQYF. The DNA of the CDR3 is TGTGCCAGCAGTTCATTGGCGTCGGGGGGTCAAGAGACCCAGTACTTC.

The table lists this clonotype with many counts. This chain connects TRBV14 to TRBJ2-2, with D hard to call. In germline, CDR1 is SGHDN, CDR2 FVKESK. CDR3 length equals 15 residues. The ends were cut back, 1 base at V and 3 bases at J, with 9 bases in the middle. The CDR3 nucleotides read TGTGCCAGCAGCCAAGCCCCCAGCTACACCGGGGAGCTGTTTTTT. Its protein is CASSQAPSYTGELFF.

The V and J genes are TRBV27 and TRBJ1-2, with 9 bases lining up with TRBD1. CDR3 length: 16 amino acids. The germline CDR1 and CDR2 sequences are MNHEY and SMNVEV (reference sequence). V was clipped by 3 bases and J by 2 bases; unmatched bases: 7. CDR3 sequence reads: CASSFWTGDTNYGYTF. The CDR3 DNA is TGTGCCAGCAGTTTCTGGACAGGGGACACAAACTATGGCTACACCTTC.

This chain joins TRBV25-1 and TRBJ2-7, with D perhaps matching TRBD2 (5 bases). CDR1 is MGHDK and CDR2 is SYGVNS in the germline V gene. V shed 1 base and J shed 4 bases, with 8 bases lying between them. The CDR3 sequence is 13 residues long. CDR3 amino acids: CASSEWGDYEQYF. The CDR3 DNA reads TGTGCCAGCAGTGAATGGGGAGATTACGAGCAGTACTTC.

This clonotype has more than one count but fewer than ten. It may be a read error: a sequence one base away is much more abundant. The chain uses TRBV7-2 and TRBJ2-5, with a tentative D call TRBD2 (6 bases). Germline V gives CDR1 SGHTA, CDR2 FQGNSA. The CDR3 runs 13 residues. CDR3 sequence (DNA): TGTGCCAGCAGCGGAAGACTAGATGAGACCAAGTACTTC. Protein: CASSGRLDETKYF.

This clonotype appeared many times. The rearrangement joins TRBV2 to TRBJ1-1; D is undetermined. Trimming pared 0 bases from V and 3 bases from J, leaving 5 bases between. This CDR3 is built from 13 residues. Looked up from germline, CDR1 is SNHLY and CDR2 is FYNNEI. The CDR3 spells CASSEARDTEAFF. CDR3 sequence (DNA): TGTGCCAGCAGTGAAGCCCGGGACACTGAAGCTTTCTTT.

This clonotype was observed at least ten times. This chain connects TRBV27 to TRBJ1-1, with TRBD1 matching over 7 bases. The germline CDR1 and CDR2 sequences are MNHEY and SMNVEV (reference sequence). The CDR3 covers 14 residues. V shed 6 bases, J shed 0 bases, and the junction held 4 bases outside the gene matches. Here the CDR3 reads CASRWDRLNTEAFF. CDR3 in DNA: TGTGCCAGCAGGTGGGACAGATTGAACACTGAAGCTTTCTTT.

This clonotype was recorded many times. The chain employs TRBV5-1 and TRBJ1-5; no definite D call. There are 13 residues in the CDR3. Trimming removed 0 bases at V and 5 bases at J, with 6 bases between. The germline CDR1 and CDR2 sequences are SGHRS and YFSETQ. The CDR3 DNA reads as TGCGCCAGCAGCTTGGCTCAGGATCAGCCCCAGCATTTT. Translation: CASSLAQDQPQHF.

In this sample, this clonotype turned up many times. This chain joins TRBV20-1 and TRBJ2-5, with a tentative D call TRBD1 (5 bases). The V gene lost 6 bases and the J gene lost 5 bases, with 16 bases spanning the gap. The CDR3 consists of 13 residues. CDR1 and CDR2 from the germline V gene are DFQATT and SNEGSKA (reference sequence). In DNA, the CDR3 is TGCAGTGCCCCCCAGGGAATTGGCGAGACCCAGTACTTC. Translating it yields CSAPQGIGETQYF.

The sample holds many counts of this clonotype. The rearrangement joins TRBV6-1 to TRBJ2-7, with 10 bases aligning to TRBD1. CDR3 length equals 12 residues. With 8 bases clipped from V and 9 bases from J, the junction kept 7 bases outside the gene matches. CDR1 and CDR2 from the germline V gene are MNHNS and SASEGT. The CDR3 nucleotides are TGTGCCAGCGGGACAGGGGAGGTGGGGCAGTACTTC. Residues: CASGTGEVGQYF.

This clonotype was seen at least ten times. The rearrangement links TRBV6-4 to TRBJ2-1, with 11 bases matching TRBD2. The CDR3 totals 15 residues. Trimming at V came to 0 bases and at J to 6 bases, leaving 1 base not matched to a gene. Germline V gene lookup returns CDR1 MRHNA and CDR2 SNTAGT. This CDR3 is CASSDSSGGANEQFF. CDR3 bases: TGTGCCAGCAGTGACTCTAGCGGGGGGGCCAATGAGCAGTTCTTC.